A selection of T cell receptor beta chains follows, all from one sample in a study of cytomegalovirus exposure and HLA in healthy donors. Assay used: immunoSEQ multiplex PCR; TCRdb lists only in-frame clones, some missing. The table has roughly 250,000 clones, under 90% seen once. Sequencing was carried out using PBMCs. The receptors were sampled from a girl aged 2 to 10 in good health and CMV-seronegative. CDR3s include the opening cysteine and the closing phenylalanine or tryptophan.

J gene | V gene | CDR3 length | CDR3 protein
TRBJ1-1 | TRBV2 | 13 | CASSMTGNAGAFF
TRBJ2-7 | TRBV6-6 | 14 | CASTDRGRSYEQYF
TRBJ2-1 | TRBV6-1 | 15 | CASRRATSGNNEQFF
TRBJ2-2 | TRBV5-4 | 16 | CASSPRTQGSTGELFF
TRBJ1-2 | TRBV30 | 11 | CAWSLNYGYTF
TRBJ1-5 | TRBV4-1 | 13 | CASSLPPYQPQHF
TRBJ1-1 | TRBV27 | 13 | CASSFAGNTEAFF
TRBJ2-3 | TRBV27 | 14 | CASSPKAGADTQYF
TRBJ2-1 | TRBV29-1 | 14 | CSVDFSGGLNEQFF
TRBJ1-1 | TRBV5-5 | 15 | CASSSRPGRATEAFF
TRBJ2-1 | TRBV28 | 13 | CASRPGGHNEQFF
TRBJ2-5 | TRBV7-8 | 15 | CASSQFRGLQETQYF
TRBJ2-3 | TRBV7-3 | 13 | CASSQERTDTQYF
TRBJ2-7 | TRBV27 | 19 | CASSLSGWGTSGGAYEQYF
TRBJ1-1 | TRBV9 | 16 | CASSAQGFEANTEAFF
TRBJ2-1 | TRBV2 | 16 | CASGTSGLLSYNEQFF
TRBJ2-7 | TRBV5-8 | 14 | CASSPSGFSYEQYF
TRBJ2-3 | TRBV19 | 16 | CASSIVVKEDTDTQYF
TRBJ1-5 | TRBV2 | 14 | CASSPRYSNQPQHF
TRBJ2-3 | TRBV6-4 | 13 | CASSDSGGNTQYF
TRBJ1-5 | TRBV10-3 | 14 | CAIGGGTTNQPQHF
TRBJ1-3 | TRBV19 | 15 | CASSMGQGLGNTIYF
NA | TRBV6-5 | 15 | CASSFQDSGTYEQYF
TRBJ2-3 | TRBV27 | 15 | CASSRKESITDTQYF
TRBJ2-1 | TRBV28 | 15 | CASRPLSGVYNEQFF
TRBJ1-2 | TRBV7-2 | 15 | CASSTYMAYQDGYTF
TRBJ2-7 | TRBV5-1 | 15 | CASSSGGSSSYEQYF
TRBJ1-1 | TRBV7-9 | 15 | CASSPSRFLNTEAFF
TRBJ1-1 | TRBV28 | 15 | CASSLLGQGWTEAFF
TRBJ2-3 | TRBV7-8 | 16 | CASSLSRWARTDTQYF
TRBJ1-6 | TRBV2 | 12 | CASSKPNSPLHF
TRBJ1-5 | TRBV29-1 | 17 | CSVELGEGAGGNQPQHF
TRBJ1-6 | TRBV4-2 | 17 | CASSQEAVGAHNSPLHF
TRBJ2-3 | TRBV7-4 | 13 | CATGGRSTDTQYF
TRBJ2-7 | TRBV4-2 | 16 | CASSQDWVGLASEQYF
TRBJ1-2 | TRBV7-9 | 14 | CASSLQGAYYGYTF
TRBJ1-2 | TRBV28 | 13 | CASRLTGGYGYTF
TRBJ1-2 | TRBV7-9 | 11 | CSSSLGAGYTF
TRBJ2-2 | TRBV5-1 | 16 | CASSQPGTGDAGELFF
TRBJ1-6 | TRBV19 | 14 | CATARTGRDSPLHF
TRBJ1-2 | TRBV28 | 12 | CASSTPNYGYTF
TRBJ2-3 | TRBV4-2 | 14 | CASSQRTSGDTQYF
TRBJ2-1 | TRBV27 | 13 | CASSFRDYNEQFF
TRBJ1-6 | TRBV2 | 14 | CASSQDVYNSPLHF
TRBJ1-1 | TRBV6-5 | 13 | CASRLDRGGEAFF
TRBJ2-7 | TRBV25-1 | 14 | CASAGTGGPYEQYF
TRBJ2-1 | TRBV13 | 15 | CASSLGGRTHNEQFF
TRBJ2-3 | TRBV2 | 16 | CASSEAGGTRTDTQYF
TRBJ2-1 | TRBV27 | 14 | CASTSSGSANEQFF
TRBJ2-3 | TRBV4-2 | 17 | CASSQDSRTSGTDTQYF
TRBJ2-7 | TRBV20-1 | 11 | CSARTGDEQYF
TRBJ2-1 | TRBV9 | 17 | CASSPLSLTTSYNEQFF
TRBJ2-7 | TRBV30 | 14 | CAWSANDYYYEQYF